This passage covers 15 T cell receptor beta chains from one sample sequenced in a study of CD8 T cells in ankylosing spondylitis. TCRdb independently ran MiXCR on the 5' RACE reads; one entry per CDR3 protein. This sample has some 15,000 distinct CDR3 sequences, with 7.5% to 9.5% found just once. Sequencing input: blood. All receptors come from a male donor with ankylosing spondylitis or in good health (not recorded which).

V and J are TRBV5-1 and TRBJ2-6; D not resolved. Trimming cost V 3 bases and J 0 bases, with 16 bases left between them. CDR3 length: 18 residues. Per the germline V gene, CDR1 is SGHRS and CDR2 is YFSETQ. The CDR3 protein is CASSSGRGSSSGANVLTF. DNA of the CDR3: TGCGCCAGCAGCTCCGGACGCGGATCCTCCTCTGGGGCCAACGTCCTGACTTTC.

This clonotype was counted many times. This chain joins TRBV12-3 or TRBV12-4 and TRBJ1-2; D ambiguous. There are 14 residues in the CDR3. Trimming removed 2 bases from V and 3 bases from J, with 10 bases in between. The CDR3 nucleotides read TGTGCCAGCAGTTTATTAGCGGATTACTATGGCTACACCTTC. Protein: CASSLLADYYGYTF.

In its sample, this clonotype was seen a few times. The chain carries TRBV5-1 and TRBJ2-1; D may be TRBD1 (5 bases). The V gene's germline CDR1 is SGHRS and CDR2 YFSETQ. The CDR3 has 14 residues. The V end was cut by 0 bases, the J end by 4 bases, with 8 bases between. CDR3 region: CASSLGGSYNEQFF. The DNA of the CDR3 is TGCGCCAGCAGCTTGGGGGGCAGTTACAATGAGCAGTTCTTC.

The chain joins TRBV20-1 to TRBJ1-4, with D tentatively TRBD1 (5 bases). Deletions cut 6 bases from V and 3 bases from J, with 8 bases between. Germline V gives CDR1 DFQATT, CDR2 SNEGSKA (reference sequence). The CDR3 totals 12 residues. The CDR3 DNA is TGCAGTGCGACAGTCCCTAATGAAAAACTGTTTTTT. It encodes CSATVPNEKLFF.

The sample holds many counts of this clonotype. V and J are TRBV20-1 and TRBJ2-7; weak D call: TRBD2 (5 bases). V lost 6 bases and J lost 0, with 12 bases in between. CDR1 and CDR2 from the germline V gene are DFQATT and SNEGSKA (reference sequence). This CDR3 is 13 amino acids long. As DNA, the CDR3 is TGCAGTGCCAACAGCGGTACCTCCTACGAGCAGTACTTC. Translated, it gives CSANSGTSYEQYF.

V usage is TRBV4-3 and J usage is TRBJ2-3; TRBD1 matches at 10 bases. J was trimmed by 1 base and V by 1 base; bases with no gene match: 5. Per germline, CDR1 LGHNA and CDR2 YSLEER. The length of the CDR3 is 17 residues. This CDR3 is CASSQAGQGGRTDTQYF. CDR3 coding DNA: TGCGCCAGCAGCCAAGCTGGACAGGGGGGGCGCACAGATACGCAGTATTTT.

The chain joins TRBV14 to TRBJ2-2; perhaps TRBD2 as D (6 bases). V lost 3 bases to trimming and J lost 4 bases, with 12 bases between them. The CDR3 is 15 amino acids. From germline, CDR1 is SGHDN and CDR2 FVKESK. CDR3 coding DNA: TGTGCCAGCAGCCATGGACTATTCCTCACCGGGGAGCTGTTTTTT. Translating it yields CASSHGLFLTGELFF.

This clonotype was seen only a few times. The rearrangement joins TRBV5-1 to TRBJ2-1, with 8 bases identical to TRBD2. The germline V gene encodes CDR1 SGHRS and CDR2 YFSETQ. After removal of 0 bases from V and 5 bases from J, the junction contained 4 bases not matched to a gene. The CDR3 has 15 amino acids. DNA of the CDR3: TGCGCCAGCAGCTTGGCGCTAGCGGGTAACAATGAGCAGTTCTTC. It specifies CASSLALAGNNEQFF.

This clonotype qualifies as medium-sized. This chain's CDR3 is CASSPLRVSYNEQFF. The CDR3 DNA reads as TGTGCCAGCAGTCCCTTGCGGGTCTCCTACAATGAGCAGTTCTTC. This rearrangement joins TRBV7-2 to TRBJ2-1; tentative D call: TRBD2 (5 bases). The ends were cut back, 6 bases at V and 0 bases at J, with 12 bases in the middle. CDR1 and CDR2 from the germline V gene are SGHTA and FQGNSA. The CDR3 totals 15 residues.

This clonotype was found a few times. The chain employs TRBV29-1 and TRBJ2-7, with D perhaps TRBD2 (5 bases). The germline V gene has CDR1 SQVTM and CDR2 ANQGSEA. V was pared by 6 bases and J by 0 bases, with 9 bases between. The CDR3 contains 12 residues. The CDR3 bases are TGCAGCGTAGGGAGTTCCTCCTACGAGCAGTACTTC. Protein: CSVGSSSYEQYF.

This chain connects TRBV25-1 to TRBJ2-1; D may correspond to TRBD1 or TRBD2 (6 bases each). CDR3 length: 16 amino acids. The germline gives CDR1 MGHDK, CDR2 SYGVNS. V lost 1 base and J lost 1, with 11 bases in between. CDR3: CASSEWGARSYNEQFF. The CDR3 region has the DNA TGTGCCAGCAGTGAATGGGGGGCACGATCCTACAATGAGCAGTTCTTC. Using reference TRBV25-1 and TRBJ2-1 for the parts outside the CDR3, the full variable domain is EADIYQTPRYLVIGTGKKITLECSQTMGHDKMYWYQQDPGMELHLIHYSYGVNSTEKGDLSSESTVSRIRTEHFPLTLESARPSHTSQYLCASSEWGARSYNEQFFGPGTRLTVL.

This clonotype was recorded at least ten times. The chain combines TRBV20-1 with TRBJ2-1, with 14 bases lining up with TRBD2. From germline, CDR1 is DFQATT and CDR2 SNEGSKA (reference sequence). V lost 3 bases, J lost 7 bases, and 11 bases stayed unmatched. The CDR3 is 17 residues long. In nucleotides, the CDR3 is TGCAGTGCTAGTTCTCAGGGACTAGCGGGAGTTCGGAATGAGCAGTTCTTC. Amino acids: CSASSQGLAGVRNEQFF.

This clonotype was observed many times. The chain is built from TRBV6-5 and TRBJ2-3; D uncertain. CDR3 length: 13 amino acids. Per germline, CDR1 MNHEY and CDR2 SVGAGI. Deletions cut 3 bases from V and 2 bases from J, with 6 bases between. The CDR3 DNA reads TGTGCCAGCAGTTATAGGGTCACAGATACGCAGTATTTT. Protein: CASSYRVTDTQYF.

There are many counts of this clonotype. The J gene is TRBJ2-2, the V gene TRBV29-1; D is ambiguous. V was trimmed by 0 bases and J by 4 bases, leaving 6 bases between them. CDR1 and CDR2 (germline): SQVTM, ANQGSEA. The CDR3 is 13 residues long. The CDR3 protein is CSVEDLPTGELFF. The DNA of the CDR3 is TGCAGCGTTGAAGATCTGCCCACCGGGGAGCTGTTTTTT.

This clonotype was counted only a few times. The CDR3 coding sequence is TGTGCCAGCAGCTTTCAGGGCGCCGGGGTTGCTTTCTTT. This sequence encodes CASSFQGAGVAFF. J is TRBJ1-1 and V is TRBV7-2; D might be TRBD1 (5 bases). V shed 3 bases and J shed 11 bases, with 16 bases lying between them. This CDR3 is 13 amino acids long. Germline CDR1 and CDR2: SGHTA and FQGNSA. The variable domain in full, completed from reference TRBV7-2 and TRBJ1-1, reads GAGVSQSPSNKVTEKGKDVELRCDPISGHTALYWYRQSLGQGLEFLIYFQGNSAPDKSGLPSDRFSAERTGGSVSTLTIQRTQQEDSAVYLCASSFQGAGVAFFGQGTRLTVV.